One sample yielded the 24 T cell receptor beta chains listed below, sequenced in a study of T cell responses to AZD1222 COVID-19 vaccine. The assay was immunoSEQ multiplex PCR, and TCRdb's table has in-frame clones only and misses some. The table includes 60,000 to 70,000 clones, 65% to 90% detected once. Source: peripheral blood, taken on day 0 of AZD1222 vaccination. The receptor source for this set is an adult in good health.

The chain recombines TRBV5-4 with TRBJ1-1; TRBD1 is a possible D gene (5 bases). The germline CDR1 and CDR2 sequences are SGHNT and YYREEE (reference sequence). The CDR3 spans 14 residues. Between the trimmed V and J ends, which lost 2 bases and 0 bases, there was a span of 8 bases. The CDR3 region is CASSFGGVNTEAFF. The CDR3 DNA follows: TGTGCCAGCAGCTTCGGGGGGGTGAACACTGAAGCTTTCTTT.

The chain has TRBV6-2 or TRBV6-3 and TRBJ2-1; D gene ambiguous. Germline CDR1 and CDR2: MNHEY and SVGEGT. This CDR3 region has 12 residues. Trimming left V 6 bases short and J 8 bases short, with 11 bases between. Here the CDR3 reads CASSPQVYEQFF. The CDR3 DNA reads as TGTGCCAGCAGCCCCCAGGTGTATGAGCAGTTCTTC.

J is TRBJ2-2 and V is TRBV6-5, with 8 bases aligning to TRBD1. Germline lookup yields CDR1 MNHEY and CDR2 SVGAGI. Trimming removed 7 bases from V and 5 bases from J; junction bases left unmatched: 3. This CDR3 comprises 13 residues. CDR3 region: CASTDRGTGELFF. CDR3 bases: TGTGCCAGCACCGACAGGGGAACCGGGGAGCTGTTTTTT.

The CDR3, as DNA: TGCGCCAGCAGTCAAATCCAAAGGGGGACAAGTTCCGCCTCCGAGCAGTACTTC. Encoded protein: CASSQIQRGTSSASEQYF. V and J are TRBV23-1 and TRBJ2-7, with a tentative D call TRBD1 (6 bases). TRBV23-1 is treated as an ORF (open reading frame) with a function not yet certain. The CDR3 consists of 18 residues. The V end lost 2 bases, the J end lost 6 bases, and 26 bases lay between the germline ends.

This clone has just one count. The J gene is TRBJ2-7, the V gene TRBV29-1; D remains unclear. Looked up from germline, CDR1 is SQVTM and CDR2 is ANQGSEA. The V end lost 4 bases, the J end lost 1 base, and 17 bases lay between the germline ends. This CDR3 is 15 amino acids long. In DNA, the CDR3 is TGCAGCGTTGCCGTTCCCGCCCCCGCATCCTACGAGCAGTACTTC. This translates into CSVAVPAPASYEQYF.

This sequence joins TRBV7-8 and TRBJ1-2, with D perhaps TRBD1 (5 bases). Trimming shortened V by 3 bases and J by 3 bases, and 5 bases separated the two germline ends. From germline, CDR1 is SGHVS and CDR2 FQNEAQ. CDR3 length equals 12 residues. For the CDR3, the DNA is TGTGCCAGCAGCTTGACAGACTATGGCTACACCTTC. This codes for CASSLTDYGYTF. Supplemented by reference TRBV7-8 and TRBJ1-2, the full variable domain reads GAGVSQSPRYKVAKRGQDVALRCDPISGHVSLFWYQQALGQGPEFLTYFQNEAQLDKSGLPSDRFFAERPEGSVSTLKIQRTQQEDSAVYLCASSLTDYGYTFGSGTRLTVV.

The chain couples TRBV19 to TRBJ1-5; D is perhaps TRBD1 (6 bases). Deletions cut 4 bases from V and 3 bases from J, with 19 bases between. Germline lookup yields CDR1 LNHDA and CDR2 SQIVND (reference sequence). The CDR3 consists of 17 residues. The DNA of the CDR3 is TGTGCCAGTAGTACCGGCGGGGGGGGCAGTAACAATCAGCCCCAGCATTTT. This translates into CASSTGGGGSNNQPQHF.

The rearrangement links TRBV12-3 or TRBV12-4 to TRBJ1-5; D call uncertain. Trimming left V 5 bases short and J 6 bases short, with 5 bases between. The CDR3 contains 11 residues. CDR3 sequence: CASSLTQPQHF. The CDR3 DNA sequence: TGTGCCAGCAGTCTAACTCAGCCCCAGCATTTT.

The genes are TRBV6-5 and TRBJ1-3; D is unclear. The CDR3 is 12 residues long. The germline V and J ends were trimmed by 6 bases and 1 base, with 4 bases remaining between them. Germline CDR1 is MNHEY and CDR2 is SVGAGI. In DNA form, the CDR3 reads TGTGCCAGCAGCATGTCTGGAAACACCATATATTTT. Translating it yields CASSMSGNTIYF.

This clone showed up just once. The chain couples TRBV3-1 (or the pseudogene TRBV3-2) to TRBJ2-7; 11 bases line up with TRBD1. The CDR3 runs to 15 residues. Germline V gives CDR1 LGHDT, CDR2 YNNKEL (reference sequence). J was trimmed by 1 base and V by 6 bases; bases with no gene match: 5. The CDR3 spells CASRPGTGGSYEQYF. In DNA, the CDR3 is TGTGCCAGCAGGCCCGGGACAGGGGGTTCCTACGAGCAGTACTTC.

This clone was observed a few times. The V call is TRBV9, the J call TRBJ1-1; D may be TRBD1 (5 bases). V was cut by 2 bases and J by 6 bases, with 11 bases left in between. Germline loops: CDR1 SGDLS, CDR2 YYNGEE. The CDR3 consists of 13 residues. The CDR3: CASSVDWGSEAFF. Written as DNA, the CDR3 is TGTGCCAGCAGCGTTGATTGGGGGTCTGAAGCTTTCTTT.

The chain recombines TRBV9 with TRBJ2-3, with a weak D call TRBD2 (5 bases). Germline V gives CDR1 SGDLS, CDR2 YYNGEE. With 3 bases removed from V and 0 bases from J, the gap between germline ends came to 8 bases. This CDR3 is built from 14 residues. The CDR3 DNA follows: TGTGCCAGCAGCGGAAGCGGAAGCACAGATACGCAGTATTTT. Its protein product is CASSGSGSTDTQYF.

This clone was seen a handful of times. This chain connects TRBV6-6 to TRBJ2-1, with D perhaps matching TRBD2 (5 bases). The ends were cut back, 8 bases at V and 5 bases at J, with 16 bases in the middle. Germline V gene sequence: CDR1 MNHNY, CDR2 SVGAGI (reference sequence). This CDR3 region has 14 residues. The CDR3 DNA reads TGTGCCAGCCTTACAAGCGGAGCGCACAATGAGCAGTTCTTC. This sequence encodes CASLTSGAHNEQFF.

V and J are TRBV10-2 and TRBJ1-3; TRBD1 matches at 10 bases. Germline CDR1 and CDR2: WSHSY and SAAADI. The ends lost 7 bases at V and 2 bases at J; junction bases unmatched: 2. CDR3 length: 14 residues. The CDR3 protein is CASTGTGAGNTIYF. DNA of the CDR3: TGCGCCAGCACCGGGACAGGGGCTGGAAACACCATATATTTT.

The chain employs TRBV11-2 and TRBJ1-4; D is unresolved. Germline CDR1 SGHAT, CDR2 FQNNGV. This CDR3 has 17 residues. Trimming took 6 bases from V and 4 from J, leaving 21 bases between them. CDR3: CASSSLKGHGRNEKLFF. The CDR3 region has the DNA TGTGCCAGCAGTTCATTAAAAGGGCACGGGCGTAATGAAAAACTGTTTTTT. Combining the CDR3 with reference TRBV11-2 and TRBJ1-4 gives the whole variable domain EAGVAQSPRYKIIEKRQSVAFWCNPISGHATLYWYQQILGQGPKLLIQFQNNGVVDDSQLPKDRFSAERLKGVDSTLKIQPAKLEDSAVYLCASSSLKGHGRNEKLFFGSGTQLSVL.

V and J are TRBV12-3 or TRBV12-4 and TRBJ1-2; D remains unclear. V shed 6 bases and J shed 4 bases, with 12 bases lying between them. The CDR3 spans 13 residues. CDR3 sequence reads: CASSSDTIYGYTF. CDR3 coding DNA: TGTGCCAGCAGCTCTGACACCATCTATGGCTACACCTTC.

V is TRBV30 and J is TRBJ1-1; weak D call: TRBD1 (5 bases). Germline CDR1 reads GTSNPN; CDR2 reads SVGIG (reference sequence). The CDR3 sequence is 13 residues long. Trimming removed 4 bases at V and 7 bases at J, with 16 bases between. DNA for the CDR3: TGTGCCTGGAATATCCGGGGACGGGGTGAAGCTTTCTTT. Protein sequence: CAWNIRGRGEAFF.

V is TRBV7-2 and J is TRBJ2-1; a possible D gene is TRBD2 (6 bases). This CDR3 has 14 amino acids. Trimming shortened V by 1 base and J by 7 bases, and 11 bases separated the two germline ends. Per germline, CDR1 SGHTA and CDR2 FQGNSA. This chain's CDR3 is CASSLGPGRNEQFF. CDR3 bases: TGTGCCAGCAGCTTAGGGCCGGGGAGGAATGAGCAGTTCTTC.

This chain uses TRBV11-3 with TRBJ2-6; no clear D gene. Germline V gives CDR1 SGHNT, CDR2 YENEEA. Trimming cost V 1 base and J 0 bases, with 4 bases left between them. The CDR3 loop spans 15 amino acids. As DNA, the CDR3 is TGTGCCAGCAGCTTAGGCAGCTCTGGGGCCAACGTCCTGACTTTC. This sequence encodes CASSLGSSGANVLTF.

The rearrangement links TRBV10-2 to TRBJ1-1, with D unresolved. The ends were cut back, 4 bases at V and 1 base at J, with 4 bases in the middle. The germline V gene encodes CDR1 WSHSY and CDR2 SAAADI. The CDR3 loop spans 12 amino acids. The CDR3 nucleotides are TGCGCCAGCAGTGTGGGGAACACTGAAGCTTTCTTT. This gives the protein CASSVGNTEAFF.

The CDR3 sequence is CASSPGTGDYGYTF. The CDR3 DNA reads TGTGCCAGCAGTCCTGGGACAGGGGACTATGGCTACACCTTC. The rearrangement uses TRBV27 and TRBJ1-2, with 10 nucleotides matching TRBD1. CDR1 and CDR2 from the germline V gene are MNHEY and SMNVEV (reference sequence). V gave up 5 bases and J gave up 3 bases; unmatched junction bases: 3. CDR3 length: 14 residues.

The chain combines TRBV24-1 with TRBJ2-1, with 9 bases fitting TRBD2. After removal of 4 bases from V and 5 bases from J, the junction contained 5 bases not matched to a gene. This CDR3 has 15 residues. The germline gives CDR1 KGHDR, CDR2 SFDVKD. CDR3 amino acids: CATSEPGLANNEQFF. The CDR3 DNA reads TGTGCCACCAGTGAACCGGGACTAGCCAACAATGAGCAGTTCTTC.

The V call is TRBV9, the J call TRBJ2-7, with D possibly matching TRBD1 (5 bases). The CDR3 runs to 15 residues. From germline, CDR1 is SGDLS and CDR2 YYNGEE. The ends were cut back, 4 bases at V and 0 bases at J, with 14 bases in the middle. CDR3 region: CASSTLDSNSYEQYF. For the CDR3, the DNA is TGTGCCAGCAGCACTCTCGACAGTAACTCCTACGAGCAGTACTTC.

The CDR3 nucleotides are TGTGCCAGCAGTCTCGGCGGCGTTAGCCCGGGATATTCTCCTGGCTACACCTTC. Translated: CASSLGGVSPGYSPGYTF. The chain recombines TRBV6-6 with TRBJ1-2; D is uncertain. The CDR3 sequence is 18 residues long. The V and J ends lost 5 bases and 7 bases respectively, with 29 bases between them. Germline V gives CDR1 MNHNY, CDR2 SVGAGI (reference sequence).